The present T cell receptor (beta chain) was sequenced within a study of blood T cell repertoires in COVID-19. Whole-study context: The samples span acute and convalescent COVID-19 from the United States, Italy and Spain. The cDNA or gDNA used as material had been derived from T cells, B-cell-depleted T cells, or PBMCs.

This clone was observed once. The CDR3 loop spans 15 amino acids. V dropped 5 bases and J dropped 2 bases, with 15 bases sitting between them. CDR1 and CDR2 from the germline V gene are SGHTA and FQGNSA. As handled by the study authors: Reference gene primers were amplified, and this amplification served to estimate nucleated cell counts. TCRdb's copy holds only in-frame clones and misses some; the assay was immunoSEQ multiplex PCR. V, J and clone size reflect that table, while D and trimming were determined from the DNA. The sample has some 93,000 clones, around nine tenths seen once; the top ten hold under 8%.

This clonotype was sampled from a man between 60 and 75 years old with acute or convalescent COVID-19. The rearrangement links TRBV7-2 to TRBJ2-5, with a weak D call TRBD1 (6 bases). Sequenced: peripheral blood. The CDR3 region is CASSPTQRGQETQYF. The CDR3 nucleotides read TGTGCCAGCAGCCCCACACAGAGGGGGCAAGAGACCCAGTACTTC.